The rows below give T cell receptor beta chains drawn from one sample of a study of blood T cell repertoires in COVID-19. Repertoires were generated with immunoSEQ multiplex PCR, while TCRdb's copy carries only in-frame clones and drops some. The sample includes around 280,000 clones, about nine tenths of them seen just once. The sample comprised peripheral blood. These receptors were taken from a woman in her 30s with COVID-19, enrolled during active disease. The CDR3 runs from the conserved cysteine through the conserved F or W. The order of the fields is CDR3 DNA, CDR3 protein, D gene, J gene, V gene, clone size. A D gene is named only where the DNA matches it firmly. Clone size is stated in some rows and not others, as once, few, many or a class when expanded.

CDR3nt: TGTGCCAGCAGCCTAAAGGTGGCAGGGGGGCGGATTAACTATGGCTACACCTTC; CDR3aa: CASSLKVAGGRINYGYTF; d_gene: TRBD1; j_gene: TRBJ1-2; v_gene: TRBV7-9; abundance: -
CDR3nt: TGTGCCAGCCTCCGTCAGGGGGCTGGGGCCAACGTCCTGACTTTC; CDR3aa: CASLRQGAGANVLTF; d_gene: TRBD1; j_gene: TRBJ2-6; v_gene: TRBV28; abundance: -
CDR3nt: TGTGCCAGCAGTTCCGGGACAGCCAACACCGGGGAGCTGTTTTTT; CDR3aa: CASSSGTANTGELFF; d_gene: TRBD1; j_gene: TRBJ2-2; v_gene: TRBV6-2/TRBV6-3; abundance: -
CDR3nt: TGCAGCTTTTCCAGGGACAGGCAAGAGACCCAGTACTTC; CDR3aa: CSFSRDRQETQYF; d_gene: TRBD1; j_gene: TRBJ2-5; v_gene: TRBV29-1; abundance: -
CDR3nt: TGTGCCAGCAGCGCCCGATCTTGGAGCGGGAGGGACCAAGAGACCCAGTACTTC; CDR3aa: CASSARSWSGRDQETQYF; d_gene: TRBD2; j_gene: TRBJ2-5; v_gene: TRBV14; abundance: once
CDR3nt: TGTGCCAGTAGTATGGGGCAGGACGCAGATACGCAGTATTTT; CDR3aa: CASSMGQDADTQYF; d_gene: -; j_gene: TRBJ2-3; v_gene: TRBV19; abundance: -
CDR3nt: TGCGCCAGCAGTGCTGCCCTCGGACAAGGCCTCCAAGAGACCCAGTACTTC; CDR3aa: CASSAALGQGLQETQYF; d_gene: -; j_gene: TRBJ2-5; v_gene: TRBV10-1; abundance: -
CDR3nt: TGCGCCAGCAGCCAAGAGACTAGCGGGAGAAATGAGCAGTTCTTC; CDR3aa: CASSQETSGRNEQFF; d_gene: TRBD2; j_gene: TRBJ2-1; v_gene: TRBV4-1; abundance: -
CDR3nt: TGTGCCAGCAGCTTGAGGGCGGGCAACTATGGCTACACCTTC; CDR3aa: CASSLRAGNYGYTF; d_gene: -; j_gene: TRBJ1-2; v_gene: TRBV5-6; abundance: -
CDR3nt: TGCGCCAGCAGTAGTGACAGGGGTAATGAAAAACTGTTTTTT; CDR3aa: CASSSDRGNEKLFF; d_gene: TRBD1; j_gene: TRBJ1-4; v_gene: TRBV23-1; abundance: -
CDR3nt: TGTGCCAGCAGCCTTCTGGGGGGGAATGAGCAGTTCTTC; CDR3aa: CASSLLGGNEQFF; d_gene: TRBD2; j_gene: TRBJ2-1; v_gene: TRBV11-3; abundance: -
CDR3nt: TGTGCCAGCTCATCCCCCGGGGGGACGGAAGGCTACACCTTC; CDR3aa: CASSSPGGTEGYTF; d_gene: -; j_gene: TRBJ1-2; v_gene: TRBV18; abundance: -
CDR3nt: TGTGCCAGCAGCCCCGGGGGACCGAACTATGGCTACACCTTC; CDR3aa: CASSPGGPNYGYTF; d_gene: -; j_gene: TRBJ1-2; v_gene: TRBV28; abundance: -
CDR3nt: TGTGCCAGCAGCAACGCTCGGAGGGTAAGAAGGACTGAAGCTTTCTTT; CDR3aa: CASSNARRVRRTEAFF; d_gene: -; j_gene: TRBJ1-1; v_gene: TRBV7-3; abundance: -
CDR3nt: TGTGCCAGCAGTTTTACAGCAGACTATGGCTACACCTTC; CDR3aa: CASSFTADYGYTF; d_gene: -; j_gene: TRBJ1-2; v_gene: TRBV6-5; abundance: once
CDR3nt: TGTGCCAGCAGCGGGACTTCCTACGAGCAGTACTTC; CDR3aa: CASSGTSYEQYF; d_gene: -; j_gene: TRBJ2-7; v_gene: TRBV11-2; abundance: -
CDR3nt: TGTGCCAGCAGCCTAGCCTTTTACTCTGGGGCCAACGTCCTGACTTTC; CDR3aa: CASSLAFYSGANVLTF; d_gene: -; j_gene: TRBJ2-6; v_gene: TRBV7-2; abundance: -
CDR3nt: TGTGCCAGCAGCCAAGTGTCATTAGAAGGGGAGCTGTTTTTT; CDR3aa: CASSQVSLEGELFF; d_gene: -; j_gene: TRBJ2-2; v_gene: TRBV3-1/TRBV3-2; abundance: -
CDR3nt: TGTGCCAGCAGTGAATTAGGGGCTAGCGGGGACAATGAGCAGTTCTTC; CDR3aa: CASSELGASGDNEQFF; d_gene: TRBD2; j_gene: TRBJ2-1; v_gene: TRBV25-1; abundance: -
CDR3nt: TGTGCCAGCAAACAGGGTTCGGGAGGGACTGAAGCTTTCTTT; CDR3aa: CASKQGSGGTEAFF; d_gene: -; j_gene: TRBJ1-1; v_gene: TRBV7-2; abundance: -
CDR3nt: TGCGCCAGCAGCCAAGATCAACTAGCGGGAGTACGGTCCTACGAGCAGTACTTC; CDR3aa: CASSQDQLAGVRSYEQYF; d_gene: TRBD2; j_gene: TRBJ2-7; v_gene: TRBV4-1; abundance: -
CDR3nt: TGTGCCAGCAGGACACCCAACTATGGCTACACCTTC; CDR3aa: CASRTPNYGYTF; d_gene: -; j_gene: TRBJ1-2; v_gene: TRBV2; abundance: -
CDR3nt: TGTGCCAGCAGTTACTCGGCCAGGGCCTACGAGCAGTACTTC; CDR3aa: CASSYSARAYEQYF; d_gene: -; j_gene: TRBJ2-7; v_gene: TRBV6-5; abundance: -
CDR3nt: TGTGCCAGCAGCCCACGGGACAGGGTGGACGGGGAGCTGTTTTTT; CDR3aa: CASSPRDRVDGELFF; d_gene: TRBD1; j_gene: TRBJ2-2; v_gene: TRBV6-5; abundance: -